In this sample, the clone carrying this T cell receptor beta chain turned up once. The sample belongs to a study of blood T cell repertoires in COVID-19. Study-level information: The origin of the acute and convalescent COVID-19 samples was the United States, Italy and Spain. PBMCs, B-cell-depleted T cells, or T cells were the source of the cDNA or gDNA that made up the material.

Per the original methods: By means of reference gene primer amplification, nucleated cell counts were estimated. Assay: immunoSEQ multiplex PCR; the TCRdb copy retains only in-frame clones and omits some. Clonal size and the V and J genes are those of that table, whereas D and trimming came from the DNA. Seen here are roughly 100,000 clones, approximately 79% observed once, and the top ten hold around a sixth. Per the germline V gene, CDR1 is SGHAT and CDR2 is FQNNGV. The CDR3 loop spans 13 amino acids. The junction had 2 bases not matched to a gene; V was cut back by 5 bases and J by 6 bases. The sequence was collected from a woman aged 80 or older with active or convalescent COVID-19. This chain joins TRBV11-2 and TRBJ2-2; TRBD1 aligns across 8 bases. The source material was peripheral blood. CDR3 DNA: TGTGCCAGCAGCATACAGGGGGCCGGGGAGCTGTTTTTT. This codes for CASSIQGAGELFF.